The 5 T cell receptor beta chains listed next were all sequenced from one sample in a study of beta chain features in type 1 diabetes. The authors reverse transcribed all of the isolated RNA, so sequencing captured expressed TCRB transcripts. Repertoires were generated with immunoSEQ multiplex PCR, while TCRdb's copy carries only in-frame clones and drops some. The sample has about 230,000 clones, over 9.5% seen once. The sequencing input was naive CD4+ T cells from blood. These receptors came from a woman aged 18-29 years in good health.

The gene calls are TRBV7-8 and TRBJ2-7, with TRBD1 matching 7 bases. Germline lookup yields CDR1 SGHVS and CDR2 FQNEAQ. Trimming at V came to 5 bases and at J to 0 bases, leaving 10 bases not matched to a gene. The CDR3 sequence is 16 residues long. CDR3 loop: CASSPRDSQSSYEQYF. CDR3 nucleotides: TGTGCCAGCAGCCCAAGGGACAGTCAAAGCTCCTACGAGCAGTACTTC. Variable domain in full (rest from reference TRBV7-8 and TRBJ2-7): GAGVSQSPRYKVAKRGQDVALRCDPISGHVSLFWYQQALGQGPEFLTYFQNEAQLDKSGLPSDRFFAERPEGSVSTLKIQRTQQEDSAVYLCASSPRDSQSSYEQYFGPGTRLTVT.

The chain combines TRBV30 with TRBJ2-5, with TRBD1 matching over 9 bases. Germline CDR1 and CDR2: GTSNPN and SVGIG (reference sequence). The CDR3 runs 14 residues. Trimming at V came to 3 bases and at J to 6 bases, leaving 8 bases not matched to a gene. CDR3 DNA sequence: TGTGCCTGGAGCGCGGGACAGGGCGTAAAGACCCAGTACTTC. It specifies CAWSAGQGVKTQYF.

The chain recombines TRBV29-1 with TRBJ2-5; unclear D gene. V was trimmed by 0 bases and J by 2 bases, leaving 7 bases between them. The CDR3 runs to 13 residues. The V gene's germline CDR1 is SQVTM and CDR2 ANQGSEA. CDR3: CSVEDPRQETQYF. CDR3 bases: TGCAGCGTTGAAGACCCCAGGCAAGAGACCCAGTACTTC.

This clone has just a few counts. The V and J genes are TRBV6-5 and TRBJ2-7; TRBD2 aligns across 7 bases. The CDR3 loop spans 13 amino acids. Germline CDR1 is MNHEY and CDR2 is SVGAGI. V lost 5 bases to trimming and J lost 3 bases; unmatched junction nucleotides: 4. The CDR3: CASSPRDYYEQYF. As DNA, the CDR3 is TGTGCCAGCAGTCCCCGGGACTACTACGAGCAGTACTTC.

This clone has just a few counts. This rearrangement joins TRBV6-5 to TRBJ2-1; 10 bases line up with TRBD2. V shed 5 bases, J shed 4 bases, and the junction held 5 bases outside the gene matches. Germline values: CDR1 MNHEY, CDR2 SVGAGI. The CDR3 covers 15 residues. This CDR3 reads CASSRTAGGYNEQFF. For the CDR3, the DNA is TGTGCCAGCAGTCGAACAGCGGGAGGGTACAATGAGCAGTTCTTC.